This TCR beta chain was observed in a study of cytomegalovirus exposure and HLA in healthy donors. The data were produced by immunoSEQ multiplex PCR, yet TCRdb's version contains in-frame clones alone and is incomplete. The table includes some 130,000 clones, approximately 80% detected once. This CDR3 spans 15 amino acids. J gave up 3 bases and V 1 base, and 4 bases lay outside the gene matches. CDR1 LNHNV and CDR2 YYDKDF come from the germline V gene (reference sequence). The sequence came from a man younger than 45 in good health and CMV-seropositive. Sequenced sample: PBMCs. The genes are TRBV15 and TRBJ1-1; 8 positions match TRBD1. The CDR3 spells CATSRAGGGYTEAFF. The CDR3 bases are TGTGCCACCAGCAGAGCAGGGGGCGGGTACACTGAAGCTTTCTTT.